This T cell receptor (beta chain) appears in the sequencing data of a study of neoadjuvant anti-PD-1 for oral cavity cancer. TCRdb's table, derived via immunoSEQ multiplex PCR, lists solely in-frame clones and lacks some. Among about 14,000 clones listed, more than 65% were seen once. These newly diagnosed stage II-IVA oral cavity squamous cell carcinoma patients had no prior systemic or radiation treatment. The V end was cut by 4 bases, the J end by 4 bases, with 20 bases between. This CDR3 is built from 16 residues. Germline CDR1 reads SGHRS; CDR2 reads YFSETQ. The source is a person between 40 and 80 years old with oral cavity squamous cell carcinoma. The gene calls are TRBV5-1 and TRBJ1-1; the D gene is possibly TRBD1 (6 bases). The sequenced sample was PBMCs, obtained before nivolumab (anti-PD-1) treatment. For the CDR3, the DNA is TGCGCCAGCAGCCGGGACACCCTAGGAGGAGGCACTGAAGCTTTCTTT. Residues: CASSRDTLGGGTEAFF.